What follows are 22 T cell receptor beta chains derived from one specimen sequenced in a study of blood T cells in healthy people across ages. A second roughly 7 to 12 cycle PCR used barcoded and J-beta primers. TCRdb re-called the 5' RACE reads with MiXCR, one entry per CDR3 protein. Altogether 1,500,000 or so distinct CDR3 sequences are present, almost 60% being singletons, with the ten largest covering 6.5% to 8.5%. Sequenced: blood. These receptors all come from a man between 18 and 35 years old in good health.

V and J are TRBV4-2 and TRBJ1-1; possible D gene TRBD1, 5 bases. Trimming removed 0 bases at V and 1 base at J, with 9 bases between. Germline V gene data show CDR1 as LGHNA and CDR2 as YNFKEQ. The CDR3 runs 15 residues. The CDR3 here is CASSQDRQGNTEAFF. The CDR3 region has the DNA TGTGCCAGCAGCCAAGATCGGCAGGGGAACACTGAAGCTTTCTTT.

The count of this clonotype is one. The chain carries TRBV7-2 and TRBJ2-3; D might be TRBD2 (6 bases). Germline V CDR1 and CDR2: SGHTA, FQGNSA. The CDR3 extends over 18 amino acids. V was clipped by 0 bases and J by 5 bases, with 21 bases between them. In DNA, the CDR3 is TGTGCCAGCAGCTTAGCGGGAGGACGACTTACTCGACTAGATACGCAGTATTTT. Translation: CASSLAGGRLTRLDTQYF.

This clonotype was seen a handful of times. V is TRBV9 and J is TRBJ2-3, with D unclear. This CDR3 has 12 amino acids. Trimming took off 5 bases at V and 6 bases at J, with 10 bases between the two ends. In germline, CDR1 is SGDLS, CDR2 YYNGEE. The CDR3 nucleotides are TGTGCCAGCAGTGTCGGGTTGGATACGCAGTATTTT. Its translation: CASSVGLDTQYF.

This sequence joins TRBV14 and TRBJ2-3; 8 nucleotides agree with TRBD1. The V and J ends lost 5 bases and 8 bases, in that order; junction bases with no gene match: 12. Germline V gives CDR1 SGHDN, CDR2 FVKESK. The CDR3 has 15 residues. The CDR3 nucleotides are TGTGCCAGCAGCAAGACAGGGGAATCGAGGGCTACGCAGTATTTT. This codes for CASSKTGESRATQYF.

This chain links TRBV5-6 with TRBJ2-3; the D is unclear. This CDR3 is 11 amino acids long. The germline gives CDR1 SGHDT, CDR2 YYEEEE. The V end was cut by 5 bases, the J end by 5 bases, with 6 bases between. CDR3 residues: CASRNGDTQYF. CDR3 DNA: TGTGCCAGCAGGAACGGAGATACGCAGTATTTT.

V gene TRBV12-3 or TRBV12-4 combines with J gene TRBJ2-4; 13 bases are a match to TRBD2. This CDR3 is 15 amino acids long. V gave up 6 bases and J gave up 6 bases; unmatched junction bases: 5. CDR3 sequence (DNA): TGTGCCAGCAGAACTAGCGGGGGGGCGGCAAACATTCAGTACTTC. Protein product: CASRTSGGAANIQYF.

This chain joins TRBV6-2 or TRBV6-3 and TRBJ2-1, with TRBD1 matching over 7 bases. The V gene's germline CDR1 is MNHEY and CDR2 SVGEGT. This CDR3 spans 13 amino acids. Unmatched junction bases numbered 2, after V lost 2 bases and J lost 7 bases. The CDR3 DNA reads TGTGCCAGCAGTTACGAGGGGGCGAATGAGCAGTTCTTC. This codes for CASSYEGANEQFF.

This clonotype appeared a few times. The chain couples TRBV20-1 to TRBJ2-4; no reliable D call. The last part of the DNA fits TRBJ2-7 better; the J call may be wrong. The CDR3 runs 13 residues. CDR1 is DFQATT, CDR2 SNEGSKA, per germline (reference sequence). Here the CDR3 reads CSASLRQNYEQYF. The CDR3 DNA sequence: TGCAGTGCTAGCCTTAGGCAGAACTACGAGCAGTACTTC.

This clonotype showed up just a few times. CDR3 sequence reads: CAIRPTGVVLYIQYF. The DNA of the CDR3 is TGTGCCATCAGACCGACAGGGGTGGTTTTATACATTCAGTACTTC. The rearrangement uses TRBV10-3 and TRBJ2-4, with TRBD1 matching over 8 bases. The J segment lost 8 bases and the V segment lost 6 bases, leaving 12 bases of the junction unmatched. This CDR3 spans 15 amino acids. Germline V gene lookup returns CDR1 ENHRY and CDR2 SYGVKD.

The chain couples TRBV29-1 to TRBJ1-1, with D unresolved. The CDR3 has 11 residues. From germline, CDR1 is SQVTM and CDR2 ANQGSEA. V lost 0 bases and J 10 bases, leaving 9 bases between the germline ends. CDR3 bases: TGCAGCGTTGAAGAGGAGGGTGGAGCTTTCTTT. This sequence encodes CSVEEEGGAFF.

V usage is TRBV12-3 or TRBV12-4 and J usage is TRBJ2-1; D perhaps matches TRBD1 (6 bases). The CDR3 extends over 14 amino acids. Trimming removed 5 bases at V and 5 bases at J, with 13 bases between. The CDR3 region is CASSPTGTNNEQFF. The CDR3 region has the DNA TGTGCCAGCAGTCCCACCGGGACAAACAATGAGCAGTTCTTC.

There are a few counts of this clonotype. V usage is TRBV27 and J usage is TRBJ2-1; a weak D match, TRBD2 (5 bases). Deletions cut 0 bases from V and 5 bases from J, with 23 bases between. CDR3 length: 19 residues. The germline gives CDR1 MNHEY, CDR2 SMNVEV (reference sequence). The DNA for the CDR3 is TGTGCCAGCAGTTTATCCCCTACGACATACACCTTCGGGGACAATGAGCAGTTCTTC. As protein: CASSLSPTTYTFGDNEQFF.

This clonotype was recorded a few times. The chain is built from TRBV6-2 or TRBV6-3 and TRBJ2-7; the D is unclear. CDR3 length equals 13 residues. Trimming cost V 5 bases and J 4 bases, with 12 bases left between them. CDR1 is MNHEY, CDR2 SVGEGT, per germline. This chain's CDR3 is CASSRYSVYEQYF. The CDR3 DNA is TGTGCCAGCAGTCGTTACAGCGTGTACGAGCAGTACTTC.

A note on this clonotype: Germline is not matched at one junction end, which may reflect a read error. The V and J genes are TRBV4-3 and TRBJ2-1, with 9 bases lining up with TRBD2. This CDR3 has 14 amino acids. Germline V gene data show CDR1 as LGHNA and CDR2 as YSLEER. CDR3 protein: CVSSRAGGNYEQFF. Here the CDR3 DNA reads TGCGTCAGCAGCCGAGCGGGAGGCAATTATGAGCAGTTCTTC.

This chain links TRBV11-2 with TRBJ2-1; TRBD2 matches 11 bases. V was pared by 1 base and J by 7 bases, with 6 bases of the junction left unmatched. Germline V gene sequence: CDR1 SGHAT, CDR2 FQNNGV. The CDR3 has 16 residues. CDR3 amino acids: CASSLGLAGGLNEQFF. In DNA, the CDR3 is TGTGCCAGCAGCTTAGGGCTAGCGGGGGGATTGAATGAGCAGTTCTTC.

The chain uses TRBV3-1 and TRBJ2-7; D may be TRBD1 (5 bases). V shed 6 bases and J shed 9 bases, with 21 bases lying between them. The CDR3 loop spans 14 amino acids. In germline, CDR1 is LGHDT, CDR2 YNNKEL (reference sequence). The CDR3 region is CASRPQGIGRGQYF. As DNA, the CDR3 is TGTGCCAGCAGACCTCAGGGCATCGGGCGCGGGCAGTACTTC.

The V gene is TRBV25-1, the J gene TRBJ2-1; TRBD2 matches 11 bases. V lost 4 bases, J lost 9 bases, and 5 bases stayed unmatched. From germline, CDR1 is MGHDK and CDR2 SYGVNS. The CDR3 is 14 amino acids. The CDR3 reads CASSGVAGGGEQFF. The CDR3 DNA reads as TGTGCCAGCAGTGGCGTAGCGGGAGGGGGTGAGCAGTTCTTC.

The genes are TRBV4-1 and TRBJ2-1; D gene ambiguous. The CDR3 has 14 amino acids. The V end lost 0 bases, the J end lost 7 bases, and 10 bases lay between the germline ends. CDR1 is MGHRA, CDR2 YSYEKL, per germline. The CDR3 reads CASSQDHGLNEQFF. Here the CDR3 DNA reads TGCGCCAGCAGCCAAGATCATGGCCTGAATGAGCAGTTCTTC.

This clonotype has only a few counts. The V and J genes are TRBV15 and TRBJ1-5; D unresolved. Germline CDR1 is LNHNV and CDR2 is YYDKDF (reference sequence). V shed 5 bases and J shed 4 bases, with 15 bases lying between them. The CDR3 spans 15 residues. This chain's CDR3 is CATSGLDEYNQPQHF. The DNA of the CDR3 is TGTGCCACCAGCGGGCTGGATGAGTATAATCAGCCCCAGCATTTT.

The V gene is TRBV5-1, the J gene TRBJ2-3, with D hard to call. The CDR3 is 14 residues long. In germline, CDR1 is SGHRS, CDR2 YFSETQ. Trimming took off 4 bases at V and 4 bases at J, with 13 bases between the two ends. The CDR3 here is CASSPISTADTQYF. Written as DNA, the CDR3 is TGCGCCAGCAGCCCCATTTCGACGGCAGATACGCAGTATTTT.

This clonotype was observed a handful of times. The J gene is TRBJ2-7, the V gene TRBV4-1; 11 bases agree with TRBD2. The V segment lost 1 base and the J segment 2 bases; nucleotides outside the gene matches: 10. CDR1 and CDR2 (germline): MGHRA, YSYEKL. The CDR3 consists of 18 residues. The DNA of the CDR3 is TGCGCCAGCAGCCAAGTCCTTTTGCTAGCGGGAGGAACCTACGAGCAGTACTTC. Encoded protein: CASSQVLLLAGGTYEQYF.

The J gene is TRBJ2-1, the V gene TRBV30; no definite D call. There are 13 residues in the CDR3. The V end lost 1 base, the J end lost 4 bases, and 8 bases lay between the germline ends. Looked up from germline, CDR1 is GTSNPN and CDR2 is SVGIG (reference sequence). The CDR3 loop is CAWSATPYNEQFF. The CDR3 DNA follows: TGTGCCTGGAGTGCAACCCCTTACAATGAGCAGTTCTTC.